The 12 T cell receptor beta chains given below trace back to one sample, sequenced in a study of OX40 agonist ivuxolimab in advanced cancers. TCRdb's table, derived via immunoSEQ multiplex PCR, lists solely in-frame clones and lacks some. The table lists roughly 98,000 clones, about 86% of them singletons. The sample was CD4+ or CD8+ T cells sorted from blood, taken in a trial of the OX40 agonist ivuxolimab. These receptors all come from an adult with an advanced solid tumor such as melanoma, head and neck, liver or kidney cancer.

This chain connects TRBV12-2 to TRBJ2-1; the D call TRBD2 from the table was never checked on the DNA. TRBV12-2 is shown as a pseudogene. The CDR3 consists of 17 residues. The CDR3 reads CASRLDSRAGDSNEQFF. The DNA for the CDR3 is TGTGCAAGTCGCTTAGATAGTAGGGCGGGAGATAGCAATGAGCAGTTCTTC.

This clone was counted a single time. The V and J genes are TRBV4-2 and TRBJ2-3; tentatively, D is TRBD2 (6 bases). There are 15 residues in the CDR3. The V end lost 2 bases, the J end lost 0 bases, and 9 bases lay between the germline ends. Germline V gene lookup returns CDR1 LGHNA and CDR2 YNFKEQ. This CDR3 reads CASSQQTRSTDTQYF. The CDR3 DNA reads TGTGCCAGCAGCCAACAGACTAGGAGCACAGATACGCAGTATTTT.

The chain uses TRBV2 and TRBJ2-4; 7 bases are a match to TRBD2. The CDR3 sequence is 14 residues long. CDR1 is SNHLY, CDR2 FYNNEI, per germline. Trimming at V came to 3 bases and at J to 7 bases, leaving 6 bases not matched to a gene. The chain's CDR3 is CASSDGGDFNIQYF. Here the CDR3 DNA reads TGTGCCAGCAGTGATGGGGGGGACTTCAACATTCAGTACTTC.

This clone was seen a handful of times. The rearrangement uses TRBV5-1 and TRBJ2-5; D is undetermined. This CDR3 contains 13 residues. Germline V gene lookup returns CDR1 SGHRS and CDR2 YFSETQ. V was shortened by 1 base and J by 5 bases, with 9 bases between the two germline ends. CDR3 amino acids: CASSLFTRETQYF. For the CDR3, the DNA is TGCGCCAGCAGCTTGTTCACCAGGGAGACCCAGTACTTC. The full variable domain, completed using reference TRBV5-1 and TRBJ2-5, is KAGVTQTPRYLIKTRGQQVTLSCSPISGHRSVSWYQQTPGQGLQFLFEYFSETQRNKGNFPGRFSGRQFSNSRSEMNVSTLELGDSALYLCASSLFTRETQYFGPGTRLLVL.

V gene TRBV4-1 combines with J gene TRBJ2-1; 9 bases are a match to TRBD1. CDR1 is MGHRA, CDR2 YSYEKL, per germline. After removal of 6 bases from V and 1 base from J, the junction contained 4 bases not matched to a gene. This CDR3 contains 15 residues. The CDR3 reads CASSRQGDSYNEQFF. CDR3 sequence (DNA): TGCGCCAGCAGTAGACAGGGGGATTCCTACAATGAGCAGTTCTTC.

The rearrangement links TRBV11-2 to TRBJ2-1; D is tentatively TRBD1 or TRBD2 (5 bases each). The CDR3 contains 14 residues. CDR1 and CDR2 from the germline V gene are SGHAT and FQNNGV. With 5 bases removed from V and 5 bases from J, the gap between germline ends came to 13 bases. Here the CDR3 DNA reads TGTGCCAGCAGCCTCCGGGACGGAGACAATGAGCAGTTCTTC. As protein: CASSLRDGDNEQFF.

The chain couples TRBV7-2 to TRBJ2-5, with 11 bases lining up with TRBD2. The germline V gene has CDR1 SGHTA and CDR2 FQGNSA. The CDR3 is 15 amino acids. V was clipped by 7 bases and J by 3 bases; unmatched bases: 7. As DNA, the CDR3 is TGTGCCAGCATCAGAGCGGGACTAGCGGAAGAGACCCAGTACTTC. The encoded protein is CASIRAGLAEETQYF. The full variable domain, its missing parts supplied by reference TRBV7-2 and TRBJ2-5, is GAGVSQSPSNKVTEKGKDVELRCDPISGHTALYWYRQSLGQGLEFLIYFQGNSAPDKSGLPSDRFSAERTGGSVSTLTIQRTQQEDSAVYLCASIRAGLAEETQYFGPGTRLLVL.

The chain carries TRBV5-4 and TRBJ2-1, with no clear D. V lost 2 bases to trimming and J lost 0 bases, with 6 bases between them. The CDR3 is made up of 14 amino acids. Per the germline V gene, CDR1 is SGHNT and CDR2 is YYREEE (reference sequence). For the CDR3, the DNA is TGTGCCAGCAGCTTACCTAACTCCTACAATGAGCAGTTCTTC. It encodes CASSLPNSYNEQFF.

The chain recombines TRBV4-2 with TRBJ2-3, with 7 bases identical to TRBD2. Germline V lookup: CDR1 LGHNA, CDR2 YNFKEQ. CDR3 size: 17 residues. The junction had 10 bases not matched to a gene; V was cut back by 0 bases and J by 4 bases. The CDR3 region has the DNA TGTGCCAGCAGCCAAGATCCCGGGGGAGGGCCGGCAGATACGCAGTATTTT. Encoded protein: CASSQDPGGGPADTQYF.

The chain has TRBV19 and TRBJ2-1; tentatively, D is TRBD1 (6 bases). This CDR3 is 13 amino acids long. The germline V gene encodes CDR1 LNHDA and CDR2 SQIVND (reference sequence). V was cut by 9 bases and J by 4 bases, with 13 bases left in between. The CDR3 reads CASRVGGYNEQFF. The CDR3 nucleotides read TGTGCCAGCCGGGTAGGGGGATACAATGAGCAGTTCTTC.

The V gene is TRBV5-4, the J gene TRBJ1-1, with D unresolved. Germline V gene data show CDR1 as SGHNT and CDR2 as YYREEE (reference sequence). Trimming left V 1 base short and J 1 base short, with 5 bases between. The CDR3 spans 13 residues. This CDR3 is CASSLIGNTEAFF. Here the CDR3 DNA reads TGTGCCAGCAGCTTGATTGGGAACACTGAAGCTTTCTTT.

In its sample, this clone was seen once. The rearrangement uses TRBV11-3 and TRBJ2-7; D not resolved. Germline CDR1 SGHNT, CDR2 YENEEA. This CDR3 comprises 14 residues. V was shortened by 1 base and J by 6 bases, with 13 bases between the two germline ends. As DNA, the CDR3 is TGTGCCAGCAGCTTAGGGTTGGTGCCTTCCGAGCAGTACTTC. Protein: CASSLGLVPSEQYF.